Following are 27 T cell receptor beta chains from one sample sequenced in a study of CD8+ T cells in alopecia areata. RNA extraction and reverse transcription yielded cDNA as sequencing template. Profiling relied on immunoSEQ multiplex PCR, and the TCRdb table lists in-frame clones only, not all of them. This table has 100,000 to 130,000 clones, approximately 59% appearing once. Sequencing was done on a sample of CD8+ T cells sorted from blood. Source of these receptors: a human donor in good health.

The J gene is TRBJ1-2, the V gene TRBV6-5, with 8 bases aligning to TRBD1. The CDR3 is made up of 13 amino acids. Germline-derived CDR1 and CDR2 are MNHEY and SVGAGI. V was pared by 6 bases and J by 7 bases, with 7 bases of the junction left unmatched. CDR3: CASSAGTGFGYTF. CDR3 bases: TGTGCCAGCAGCGCCGGGACAGGTTTTGGCTACACCTTC.

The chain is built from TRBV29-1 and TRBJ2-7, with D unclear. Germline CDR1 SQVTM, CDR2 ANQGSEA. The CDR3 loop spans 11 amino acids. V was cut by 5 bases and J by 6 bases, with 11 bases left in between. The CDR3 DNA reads TGCAGCGTTTTTCTCCGTGGCGAGCAGTACTTC. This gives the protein CSVFLRGEQYF.

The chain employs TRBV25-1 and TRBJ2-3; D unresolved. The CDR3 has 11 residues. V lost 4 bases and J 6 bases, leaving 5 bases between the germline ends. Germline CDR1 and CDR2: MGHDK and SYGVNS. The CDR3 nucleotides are TGTGCCAGCAGTGGCCATGATACGCAGTATTTT. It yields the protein CASSGHDTQYF.

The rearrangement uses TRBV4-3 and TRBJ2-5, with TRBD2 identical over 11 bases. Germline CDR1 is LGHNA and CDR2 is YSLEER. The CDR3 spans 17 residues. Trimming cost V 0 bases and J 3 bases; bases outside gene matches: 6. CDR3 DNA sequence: TGCGCCAGCAGCCAAGAGAGAACTAGCGGGGGCGAAGAGACCCAGTACTTC. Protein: CASSQERTSGGEETQYF.

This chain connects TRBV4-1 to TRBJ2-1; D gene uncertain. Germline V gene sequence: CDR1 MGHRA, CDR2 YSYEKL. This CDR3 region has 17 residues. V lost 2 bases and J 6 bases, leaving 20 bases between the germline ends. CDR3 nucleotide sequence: TGCGCCAGCAGCCAACAGGTCCCCCCTCTACTACGCAATGAGCAGTTCTTC. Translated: CASSQQVPPLLRNEQFF.

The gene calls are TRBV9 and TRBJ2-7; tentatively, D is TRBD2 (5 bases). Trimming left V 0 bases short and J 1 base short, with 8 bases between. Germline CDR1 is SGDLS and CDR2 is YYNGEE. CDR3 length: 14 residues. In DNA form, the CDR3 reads TGTGCCAGCAGCGTAGGATCGGGGTCCTACGAGCAGTACTTC. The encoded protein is CASSVGSGSYEQYF.

The DNA for the CDR3 is TGCGCCAGCAGCCAAGATGAGGGACAGGAAGGAAACACCATATATTTT. Translated: CASSQDEGQEGNTIYF. This chain links TRBV4-1 with TRBJ1-3, with TRBD1 matching over 8 bases. This CDR3 is 16 amino acids long. Per the germline V gene, CDR1 is MGHRA and CDR2 is YSYEKL. Germline trimming cut 0 bases from V and 4 bases from J; bases unmatched to any gene: 5.

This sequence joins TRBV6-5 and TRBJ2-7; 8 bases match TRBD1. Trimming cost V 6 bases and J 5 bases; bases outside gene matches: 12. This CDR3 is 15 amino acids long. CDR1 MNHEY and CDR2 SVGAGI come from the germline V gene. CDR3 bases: TGTGCCAGCAGCGGAAACGACAGGGGCGCAAACGAGCAGTACTTC. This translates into CASSGNDRGANEQYF.

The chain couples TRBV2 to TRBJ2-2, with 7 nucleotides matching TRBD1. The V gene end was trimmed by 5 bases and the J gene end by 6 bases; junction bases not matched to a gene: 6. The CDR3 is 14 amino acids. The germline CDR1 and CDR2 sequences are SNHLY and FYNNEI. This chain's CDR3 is CASSSGQVAGELFF. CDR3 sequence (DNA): TGTGCCAGCAGTAGTGGACAGGTCGCCGGGGAGCTGTTTTTT.

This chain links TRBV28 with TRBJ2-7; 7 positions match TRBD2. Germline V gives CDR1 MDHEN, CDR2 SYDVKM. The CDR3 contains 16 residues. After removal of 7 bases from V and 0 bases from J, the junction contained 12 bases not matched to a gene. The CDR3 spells CASIQTGGLASYEQYF. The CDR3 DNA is TGTGCCAGCATCCAAACGGGGGGTCTAGCCTCCTACGAGCAGTACTTC.

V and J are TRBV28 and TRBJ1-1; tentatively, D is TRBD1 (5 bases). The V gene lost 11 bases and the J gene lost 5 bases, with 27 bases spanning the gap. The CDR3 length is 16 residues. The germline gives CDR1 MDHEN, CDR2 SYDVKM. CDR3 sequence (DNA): TGTGCCGGCTCAGGAGGGGATACCCGCTCATGGACTGAAGCTTTCTTT. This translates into CAGSGGDTRSWTEAFF.

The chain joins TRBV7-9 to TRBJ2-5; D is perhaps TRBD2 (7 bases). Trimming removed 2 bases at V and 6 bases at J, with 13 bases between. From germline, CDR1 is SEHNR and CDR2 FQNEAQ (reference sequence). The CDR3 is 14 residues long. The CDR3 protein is CASSLRGGGKTQYF. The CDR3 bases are TGTGCCAGCAGCTTACGGGGAGGGGGAAAGACCCAGTACTTC.

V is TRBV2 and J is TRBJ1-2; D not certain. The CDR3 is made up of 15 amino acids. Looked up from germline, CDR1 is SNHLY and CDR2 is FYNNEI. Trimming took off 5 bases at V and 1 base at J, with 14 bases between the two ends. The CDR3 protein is CASSNSAALNYGYTF. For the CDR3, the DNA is TGTGCCAGCAGTAATTCGGCAGCCCTTAACTATGGCTACACCTTC.

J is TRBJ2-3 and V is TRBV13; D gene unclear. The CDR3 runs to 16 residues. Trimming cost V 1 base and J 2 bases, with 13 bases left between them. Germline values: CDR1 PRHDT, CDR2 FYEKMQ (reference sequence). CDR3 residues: CASSLVAPTATDTQYF. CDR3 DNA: TGTGCCAGCAGCTTAGTAGCACCCACAGCCACAGATACGCAGTATTTT. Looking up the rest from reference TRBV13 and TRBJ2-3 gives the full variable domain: AAGVIQSPRHLIKEKRETATLKCYPIPRHDTVYWYQQGPGQDPQFLISFYEKMQSDKGSIPDRFSAQQFSDYHSELNMSSLELGDSALYFCASSLVAPTATDTQYFGPGTRLTVL.

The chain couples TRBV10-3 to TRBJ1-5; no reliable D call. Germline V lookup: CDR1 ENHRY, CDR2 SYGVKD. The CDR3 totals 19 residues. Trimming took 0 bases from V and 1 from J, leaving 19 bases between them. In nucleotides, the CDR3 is TGTGCCATCAGTGAGTCGTTTTTGAGGGCGGCCCCAAGCAATCAGCCCCAGCATTTT. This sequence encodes CAISESFLRAAPSNQPQHF.

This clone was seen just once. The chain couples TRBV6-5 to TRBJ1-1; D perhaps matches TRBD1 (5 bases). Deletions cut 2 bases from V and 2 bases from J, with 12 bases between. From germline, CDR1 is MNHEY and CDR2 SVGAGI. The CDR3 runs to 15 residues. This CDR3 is CASSYLQGENTEAFF. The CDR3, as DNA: TGTGCCAGCAGTTACCTGCAGGGTGAAAACACTGAAGCTTTCTTT.

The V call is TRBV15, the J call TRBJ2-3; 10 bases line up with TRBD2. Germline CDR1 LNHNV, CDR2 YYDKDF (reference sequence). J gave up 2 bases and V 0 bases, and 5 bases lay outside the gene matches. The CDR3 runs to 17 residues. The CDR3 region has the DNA TGTGCCACCAGCAGAGACCTAGCGGGGGTTTCCACAGATACGCAGTATTTT. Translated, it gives CATSRDLAGVSTDTQYF.

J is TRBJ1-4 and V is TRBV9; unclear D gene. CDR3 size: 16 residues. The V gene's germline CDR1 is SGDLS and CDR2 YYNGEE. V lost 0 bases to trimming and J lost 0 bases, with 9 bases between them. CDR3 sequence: CASSVGGGTTNEKLFF. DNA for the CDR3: TGTGCCAGCAGCGTAGGGGGAGGTACAACTAATGAAAAACTGTTTTTT.

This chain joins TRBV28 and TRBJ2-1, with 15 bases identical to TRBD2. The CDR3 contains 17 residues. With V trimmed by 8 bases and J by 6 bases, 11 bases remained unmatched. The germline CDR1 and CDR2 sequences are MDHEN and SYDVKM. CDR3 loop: CASALRGGLAGGNEQFF. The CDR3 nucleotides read TGTGCCAGCGCCTTAAGAGGGGGACTAGCGGGGGGCAATGAGCAGTTCTTC.

The CDR3 DNA reads as TGTGCCAGCAGTGGGGGGACGTTAGAGTCGGCAGATACGCAGTATTTT. This translates into CASSGGTLESADTQYF. The V gene is TRBV2, the J gene TRBJ2-3; D is perhaps TRBD1 or TRBD2 (5 bases each). Germline V gene lookup returns CDR1 SNHLY and CDR2 FYNNEI. V was cut by 4 bases and J by 4 bases, with 18 bases left in between. The CDR3 has 16 residues.

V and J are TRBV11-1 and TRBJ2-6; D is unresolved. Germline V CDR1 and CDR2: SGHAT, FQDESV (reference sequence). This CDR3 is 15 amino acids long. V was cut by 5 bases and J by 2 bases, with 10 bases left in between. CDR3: CASSTWDTGANVLTF. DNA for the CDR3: TGTGCCAGCAGCACTTGGGATACTGGGGCCAACGTCCTGACTTTC.

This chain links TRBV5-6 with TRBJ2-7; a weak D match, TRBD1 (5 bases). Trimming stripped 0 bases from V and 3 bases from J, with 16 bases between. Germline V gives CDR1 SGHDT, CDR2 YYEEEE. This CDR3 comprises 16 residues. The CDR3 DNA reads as TGTGCCAGCAGCTTGGCCTCAGGACACTTAATCTACGAGCAGTACTTC. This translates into CASSLASGHLIYEQYF.

In nucleotides, the CDR3 is TGTGCCAGCAGCCAGCCCACAGGGGTACAGCAGTACTTC. Residues: CASSQPTGVQQYF. This chain links TRBV27 with TRBJ2-7, with 7 bases that match TRBD1. Germline values: CDR1 MNHEY, CDR2 SMNVEV (reference sequence). After removal of 6 bases from V and 8 bases from J, the junction contained 10 bases not matched to a gene. The CDR3 has 13 residues.

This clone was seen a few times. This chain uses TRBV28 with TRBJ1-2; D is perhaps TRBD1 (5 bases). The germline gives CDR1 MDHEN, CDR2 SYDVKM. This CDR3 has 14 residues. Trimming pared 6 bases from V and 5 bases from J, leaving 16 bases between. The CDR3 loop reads CASRETGTAYGYTF. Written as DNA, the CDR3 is TGTGCCAGCAGAGAAACCGGGACGGCGTATGGCTACACCTTC.

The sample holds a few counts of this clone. The CDR3 is CAWASSYNSPLHF. For the CDR3, the DNA is TGTGCCTGGGCGAGCTCCTATAATTCACCCCTCCACTTT. V is TRBV30 and J is TRBJ1-6; D not certain. This CDR3 region has 13 residues. From germline, CDR1 is GTSNPN and CDR2 SVGIG (reference sequence). V was pared by 5 bases and J by 0 bases, with 5 bases between. The full variable domain, its missing parts supplied by reference TRBV30 and TRBJ1-6, is SQTIHQWPATLVQPVGSPLSLECTVEGTSNPNLYWYRQAAGRGLQLLFYSVGIGQISSEVPQNLSASRPQDRQFILSSKKLLLSDSGFYLCAWASSYNSPLHFGNGTRLTVT.

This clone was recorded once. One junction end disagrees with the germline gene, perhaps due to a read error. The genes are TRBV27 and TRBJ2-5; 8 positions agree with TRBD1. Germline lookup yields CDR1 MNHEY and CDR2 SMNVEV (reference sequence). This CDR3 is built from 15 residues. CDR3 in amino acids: CASSSSGQGAETRYF. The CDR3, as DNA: TGTGCCAGCAGTTCCTCGGGGCAGGGGGCGGAGACCCGGTACTTC.

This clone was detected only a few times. CDR3 region: CASSQRNRGLQETQYF. CDR3 nucleotide sequence: TGTGCCAGCAGCCAAAGGAACAGGGGCCTCCAAGAGACCCAGTACTTC. V is TRBV4-2 and J is TRBJ2-5; TRBD1 matches 7 bases. V lost 2 bases to trimming and J lost 1 base; unmatched junction nucleotides: 7. The CDR3 runs to 16 residues. Germline V gene data show CDR1 as LGHNA and CDR2 as YNFKEQ.